One and the same sample provided the 14 T cell receptor beta chains below, sequenced in a study of technical replicates of blood from a few donors (dated by TCRdb to 2015 to 2018). The library relied on the immunoSEQ multiplex PCR assay. This immuneACCESS table, as held by TCRdb, lists in-frame sequences with V and J called but not all clones. Of the missing ones, under half trace to an unresolved V gene in checked studies; the others have no known cause. Across this sample there are over 90,000 clones, with nearly 97% seen only once. The top ten hold 0.2% to 0.25% of the sample. The sequenced sample was T cells isolated from PBMCs. Source of these receptors: a human donor in good health.

This chain connects TRBV5-4 to TRBJ1-1; D is unresolved. This CDR3 spans 14 amino acids. Germline CDR1 SGHNT, CDR2 YYREEE (reference sequence). The V end lost 7 bases, the J end lost 1 base, and 14 bases lay between the germline ends. The CDR3 region is CASGVRGGNTEAFF. The CDR3 nucleotides are TGTGCCAGCGGGGTAAGAGGAGGGAACACTGAAGCTTTCTTT. The whole variable domain, remainder taken from reference TRBV5-4 and TRBJ1-1, is ETGVTQSPTHLIKTRGQQVTLRCSSQSGHNTVSWYQQALGQGPQFIFQYYREEENGRGNFPPRFSGLQFPNYSSELNVNALELDDSALYLCASGVRGGNTEAFFGQGTRLTVV.

This chain joins TRBV9 and TRBJ2-2; TRBD2 might be the D (7 bases). CDR3 length: 16 residues. Trimming took off 5 bases at V and 3 bases at J, with 17 bases between the two ends. In germline, CDR1 is SGDLS, CDR2 YYNGEE. The CDR3 region is CASRDGRGGHTGELFF. The CDR3 DNA reads as TGTGCCAGCAGGGACGGAAGGGGGGGCCACACCGGGGAGCTGTTTTTT. The full variable domain, rest sourced from reference TRBV9 and TRBJ2-2, is DSGVTQTPKHLITATGQRVTLRCSPRSGDLSVYWYQQSLDQGLQFLIQYYNGEERAKGNILERFSAQQFPDLHSELNLSSLELGDSALYFCASRDGRGGHTGELFFGEGSRLTVL.

The CDR3 here is CASSLGLPSDTQYF. The CDR3, as DNA: TGTGCCAGCAGCTTAGGGCTGCCCTCCGATACGCAGTATTTT. The rearrangement joins TRBV7-9 to TRBJ2-3; D remains ambiguous. V lost 1 base to trimming and J lost 6 bases, with 11 bases between them. Germline CDR1 and CDR2: SEHNR and FQNEAQ (reference sequence). This CDR3 has 14 amino acids.

The rearrangement links TRBV11-3 to TRBJ2-5, with D maybe TRBD2 (6 bases). CDR3 length: 14 residues. V was cut by 5 bases and J by 4 bases, with 14 bases left in between. Germline CDR1 is SGHNT and CDR2 is YENEEA. This chain's CDR3 is CASSPTRGGETQYF. CDR3 coding DNA: TGTGCCAGCAGCCCTACGAGGGGAGGAGAGACCCAGTACTTC. Filled out from reference TRBV11-3 and TRBJ2-5, the complete variable domain reads EAGVVQSPRYKIIEKKQPVAFWCNPISGHNTLYWYLQNLGQGPELLIRYENEEAVDDSQLPKDRFSAERLKGVDSTLKIQPAELGDSAVYLCASSPTRGGETQYFGPGTRLLVL.

The V gene is TRBV6-6, the J gene TRBJ2-3, with D maybe TRBD1 (5 bases). This CDR3 is 14 amino acids long. Per germline, CDR1 MNHNY and CDR2 SVGAGI (reference sequence). With 5 bases removed from V and 2 bases from J, the gap between germline ends came to 11 bases. For the CDR3, the DNA is TGTGCCAGCAGTAGGACATCGAACACAGATACGCAGTATTTT. Protein product: CASSRTSNTDTQYF.

V and J are TRBV12-2 and TRBJ2-2; TRBD1, the D gene given by the table, was not confirmed from the DNA. TRBV12-2 is a documented pseudogene. CDR3 size: 16 residues. The CDR3 loop reads CASRPQGARDTGELFF. For the CDR3, the DNA is TGTGCAAGTCGCCCTCAGGGGGCTCGGGACACCGGGGAGCTGTTTTTT.

This clone was observed a single time. This chain links TRBV10-3 with TRBJ2-1; 11 bases are a match to TRBD2. The CDR3 is 17 amino acids. Germline CDR1 is ENHRY and CDR2 is SYGVKD. Trimming removed 2 bases from V and 10 bases from J; junction bases left unmatched: 13. CDR3 in DNA: TGTGCCATCAGTGAGCCCGGCGGTAGCGGGAGGGCCGACGAGCAGTTCTTC. This encodes CAISEPGGSGRADEQFF.

The chain recombines TRBV4-1 with TRBJ2-1, with 12 bases identical to TRBD2. The V segment lost 4 bases and the J segment 5 bases; nucleotides outside the gene matches: 3. CDR3 length: 15 residues. Germline CDR1 is MGHRA and CDR2 is YSYEKL. The CDR3 coding sequence is TGCGCCAGCAGCCGGACTAGCGGGATTGACAATGAGCAGTTCTTC. Residues: CASSRTSGIDNEQFF.

The rearrangement links TRBV4-2 to TRBJ2-1; 7 bases agree with TRBD2. CDR1 and CDR2 from the germline V gene are LGHNA and YNFKEQ. The CDR3 is 18 residues long. V was pared by 0 bases and J by 0 bases, with 8 bases of the junction left unmatched. Written as DNA, the CDR3 is TGTGCCAGCAGCCAAGAGGGGCGGGAGTCCTCCTCCTACAATGAGCAGTTCTTC. Translating gives CASSQEGRESSSYNEQFF.

This chain joins TRBV28 and TRBJ2-1; D might be TRBD2 (5 bases). Germline lookup yields CDR1 MDHEN and CDR2 SYDVKM. This CDR3 comprises 11 residues. Trimming shortened V by 4 bases and J by 12 bases, and 10 bases separated the two germline ends. The CDR3 here is CASSSRDPQFF. The CDR3 DNA follows: TGTGCCAGCAGTTCCCGGGATCCGCAGTTCTTC.

This sequence joins TRBV15 and TRBJ1-5; the D is unclear. Germline V gene lookup returns CDR1 LNHNV and CDR2 YYDKDF (reference sequence). This CDR3 has 14 amino acids. The V end lost 1 base, the J end lost 4 bases, and 8 bases lay between the germline ends. The CDR3 sequence: CATSRGGINQPQHF. CDR3 in DNA: TGTGCCACCAGCAGAGGAGGGATAAATCAGCCCCAGCATTTT.

In this sample, this clone turned up once. The chain couples TRBV28 to TRBJ1-5; D is uncertain. Looked up from germline, CDR1 is MDHEN and CDR2 is SYDVKM. This CDR3 has 15 residues. Trimming took 3 bases from V and 3 from J, leaving 12 bases between them. The CDR3 region is CASSFPDTYNQPQHF. CDR3 coding DNA: TGTGCCAGCAGTTTCCCAGACACCTACAATCAGCCCCAGCATTTT.

The gene calls are TRBV2 and TRBJ2-7; TRBD1 agrees at 8 bases. Germline CDR1 and CDR2: SNHLY and FYNNEI. V gave up 6 bases and J gave up 7 bases; unmatched junction bases: 2. The CDR3 is made up of 11 amino acids. This chain's CDR3 is CASRDRDEQYF. The CDR3 DNA sequence: TGTGCCAGCAGGGACAGGGATGAGCAGTACTTC.

The V gene is TRBV6-4, the J gene TRBJ1-6; D gene ambiguous. Trimming took off 11 bases at V and 7 bases at J, with 9 bases between the two ends. The CDR3 is made up of 11 amino acids. Germline assignment: CDR1 MRHNA and CDR2 SNTAGT. This CDR3 is CAPRPNSPLHF. CDR3 DNA sequence: TGTGCCCCGAGGCCAAATTCACCCCTCCACTTT.